This TCR beta chain was retrieved from a study of T cell repertoires in cytomegalovirus infection. As to this clonotype: Its antigen remains unidentified. A much larger clone sits a single nucleotide away, making a read error possible.

Germline loops: CDR1 SGHTA, CDR2 FQGNSA. This CDR3 region has 14 residues. TCRdb recomputed calls from the reads with MiXCR, one row per CDR3 protein. The data contain about 770,000 distinct CDR3 sequences, approximately 32% of them singletons. Study-wide points: Accumulated public TCR beta family frequency recognized individuals carrying CMV together with the relevant HLA.

V and J are TRBV7-2 and TRBJ2-3, with 7 bases that match TRBD2. The sample in question was cultured CD8+ T cells from PBMCs, obtained from culture after CMV antigen stimulation. The sequence was collected from a human donor in good health (CMV status not recorded). Some clones in this sample may be carry-over from other donors' samples. The CDR3 region is CASSLGGGDDMQYF. In DNA, the CDR3 is TGTGCCAGCAGCTTAGGTGGGGGGGACGATATGCAGTATTTT.